These 21 T cell receptor beta chains share one sample of origin, sequenced in a study of Graves' ophthalmopathy and Graves' hyperthyroidism (dated by TCRdb to between 2018 and 2020). Sequencing used an Illumina HiSeq 2000. For repertoire sequencing, the TCR beta CDR3 regions were amplified from RNA transcripts. A first-round RT-PCR used HTBI primers with the Qiagen OneStep RT-PCR kit, followed by a second-round multiplex PCR, size selection and purification. TCRdb took the public reads, trimmed them with fastp at Q25, ran MiXCR for clone calling and kept in-frame beta chains. Every CDR3 protein is listed once, alongside the most common genes and DNA of its rows. The table for this sample lists 300,000 to 350,000 distinct CDR3 sequences; under 20% of them were counted only once. Jointly, the top ten make up over 9% of the sample. Sequencing used peripheral blood. The source is an adult man with Graves' ophthalmopathy.

This clonotype was counted many times. The rearrangement uses TRBV15 and TRBJ1-2; D remains ambiguous. Germline CDR1 reads LNHNV; CDR2 reads YYDKDF (reference sequence). The CDR3 totals 13 residues. V lost 5 bases and J lost 5, with 12 bases in between. Here the CDR3 DNA reads TGTGCCACCAGCTCCCCCCGGCGTTATGGCTACACCTTC. It encodes CATSSPRRYGYTF.

In its sample, this clonotype was seen many times. The V gene is TRBV4-1, the J gene TRBJ2-5; 10 nucleotides align to TRBD1. This CDR3 comprises 15 residues. The germline V gene has CDR1 MGHRA and CDR2 YSYEKL. Trimming took 1 base from V and 2 from J; bases not matched to a gene: 1. CDR3 nucleotide sequence: TGCGCCAGCAGCCAAGCGGACAGGGGGCAAGAGACCCAGTACTTC. It codes for CASSQADRGQETQYF.

This clonotype was seen at least ten times. V and J are TRBV5-1 and TRBJ1-3, with 7 bases matching TRBD1. CDR3 length: 16 residues. Germline V gives CDR1 SGHRS, CDR2 YFSETQ. V was clipped by 3 bases and J by 2 bases; unmatched bases: 8. CDR3 sequence reads: CASSSNRQGTGNTIYF. CDR3 nucleotide sequence: TGCGCCAGCAGCTCAAACCGACAGGGAACTGGAAACACCATATATTTT.

This clonotype has a count of ten or more. The chain employs TRBV11-2 and TRBJ2-7, with D tentatively TRBD1 or TRBD2 (5 bases each). This CDR3 contains 16 residues. Trimming took 5 bases from V and 0 from J, leaving 17 bases between them. Looked up from germline, CDR1 is SGHAT and CDR2 is FQNNGV. CDR3 DNA: TGTGCCAGCAGCCCGACTGGGACGGGGAGCTCCTACGAGCAGTACTTC. Residues: CASSPTGTGSSYEQYF.

This clonotype was counted many times. This rearrangement joins TRBV7-9 to TRBJ1-6, with TRBD1 identical over 7 bases. V was pared by 4 bases and J by 9 bases, with 12 bases of the junction left unmatched. The CDR3 has 16 residues. CDR1 is SEHNR, CDR2 FQNEAQ, per germline (reference sequence). The CDR3 reads CASSYRQGGAGSPLHF. The CDR3 bases are TGTGCCAGCAGCTACAGACAGGGAGGGGCCGGTTCACCCCTCCACTTT.

In its sample, this clonotype was seen many times. The V gene is TRBV5-1, the J gene TRBJ2-5; D possibly corresponds to TRBD1 (5 bases). V was pared by 0 bases and J by 4 bases, with 10 bases between. The CDR3 covers 14 residues. Germline V gene data show CDR1 as SGHRS and CDR2 as YFSETQ. This chain's CDR3 is CASSLARVPETQYF. DNA of the CDR3: TGCGCCAGCAGCTTGGCCAGGGTTCCAGAGACCCAGTACTTC. The variable domain in full, completed from reference TRBV5-1 and TRBJ2-5, reads KAGVTQTPRYLIKTRGQQVTLSCSPISGHRSVSWYQQTPGQGLQFLFEYFSETQRNKGNFPGRFSGRQFSNSRSEMNVSTLELGDSALYLCASSLARVPETQYFGPGTRLLVL.

The V and J genes are TRBV7-2 and TRBJ2-7; D not certain. From germline, CDR1 is SGHTA and CDR2 FQGNSA. The V end was cut by 3 bases, the J end by 4 bases, with 7 bases between. The CDR3 sequence is 12 residues long. The CDR3 loop is CASSFPGYEQYF. For the CDR3, the DNA is TGTGCCAGCAGCTTTCCCGGGTACGAGCAGTACTTC.

This clonotype has at least ten counts. The J gene is TRBJ2-5, the V gene TRBV5-1, with unresolved D. The CDR3 is made up of 17 amino acids. Germline V gene sequence: CDR1 SGHRS, CDR2 YFSETQ. Trimming shortened V by 0 bases and J by 2 bases, and 17 bases separated the two germline ends. CDR3 in amino acids: CASSLAVTSDGQETQYF. The CDR3 bases are TGCGCCAGCAGCTTGGCCGTTACATCCGACGGGCAAGAGACCCAGTACTTC.

This clonotype was detected ten times or more. The V call is TRBV11-2, the J call TRBJ2-7; D not certain. Germline V gene sequence: CDR1 SGHAT, CDR2 FQNNGV. V lost 1 base, J lost 6 bases, and 7 bases lay in between. This CDR3 is 12 amino acids long. The CDR3 DNA is TGTGCCAGCAGCTTAGTTTCGGGCGAGCAGTACTTC. This gives the protein CASSLVSGEQYF.

This clonotype has just a few counts. The germline gene is not matched at one end of the junction; a read error may be the cause. This rearrangement joins TRBV7-8 to TRBJ1-6; 7 bases are shared with TRBD1. Germline-derived CDR1 and CDR2 are SGHVS and FQNEAQ. The CDR3 runs 15 residues. Here the CDR3 DNA reads TGTGCCAGCAGTTTAGACAGGGTTCGGAGGACACCCCTCCACTTT. It encodes CASSLDRVRRTPLHF.

In its sample, this clonotype was seen many times. This chain uses TRBV6-1 with TRBJ1-6; D remains ambiguous. Germline V gives CDR1 MNHNS, CDR2 SASEGT. V was pared by 6 bases and J by 4 bases, with 7 bases between. The CDR3 runs to 13 residues. The CDR3 reads CASSREYNSPLHF. In DNA form, the CDR3 reads TGTGCCAGCAGCCGGGAGTATAATTCACCCCTCCACTTT.

V is TRBV2 and J is TRBJ1-5, with no clear D. The CDR3 covers 14 residues. Trimming removed 3 bases from V and 3 bases from J, with 9 bases in between. The germline V gene has CDR1 SNHLY and CDR2 FYNNEI. The CDR3 sequence: CASSDSGVNQPQHF. CDR3 coding DNA: TGTGCCAGCAGTGACTCTGGGGTCAATCAGCCCCAGCATTTT.

This clonotype was found many times. The rearrangement joins TRBV19 to TRBJ2-6; D gene uncertain. The CDR3 loop spans 15 amino acids. Trimming took 7 bases from V and 2 from J, leaving 12 bases between them. Looked up from germline, CDR1 is LNHDA and CDR2 is SQIVND (reference sequence). The CDR3 DNA reads TGTGCCAGTAAGGATCCCCTGACTGGGGCCAACGTCCTGACTTTC. It is translated as CASKDPLTGANVLTF.

This clonotype occurred many times. The rearrangement joins TRBV10-3 to TRBJ1-2; D remains unclear. Germline assignment: CDR1 ENHRY and CDR2 SYGVKD. The V end lost 6 bases, the J end lost 1 base, and 15 bases lay between the germline ends. This CDR3 is built from 15 residues. CDR3: CAIRLPLSDNYGYTF. The CDR3 DNA reads TGTGCCATCAGACTACCCCTCTCCGATAACTATGGCTACACCTTC.

This clonotype was recorded many times. The chain recombines TRBV4-2 with TRBJ1-2, with D possibly matching TRBD1 (6 bases). CDR1 is LGHNA, CDR2 YNFKEQ, per germline. Trimming cost V 8 bases and J 5 bases, with 18 bases left between them. The CDR3 loop spans 14 amino acids. This CDR3 is CASGTPSSGYGYTF. DNA of the CDR3: TGTGCCAGCGGGACACCGTCGAGTGGGTATGGCTACACCTTC.

This clonotype was seen many times. The chain recombines TRBV12-3 or TRBV12-4 with TRBJ2-5; D is ambiguous. The germline V and J ends were trimmed by 4 bases and 5 bases, with 14 bases remaining between them. The length of the CDR3 is 14 residues. CDR3 residues: CASSSNQERETQYF. CDR3 nucleotide sequence: TGTGCCAGCAGTTCGAACCAGGAGAGGGAGACCCAGTACTTC.

In this sample, this clonotype turned up many times. CDR3 nucleotides: TGTGCCAGCAGCTTCGGGACTACCTTTAGGAAAAAAGAGACCCAGTACTTC. It codes for CASSFGTTFRKKETQYF. This rearrangement joins TRBV7-2 to TRBJ2-5, with 7 bases matching TRBD2. This CDR3 contains 17 residues. Germline CDR1 and CDR2: SGHTA and FQGNSA. The V gene end was trimmed by 3 bases and the J gene end by 3 bases; junction bases not matched to a gene: 13.

This clonotype was seen ten or more times. The V gene is TRBV6-5, the J gene TRBJ2-5; 7 nucleotides align to TRBD2. Trimming cost V 4 bases and J 5 bases; bases outside gene matches: 13. The CDR3 extends over 16 amino acids. Germline CDR1 reads MNHEY; CDR2 reads SVGAGI. CDR3: CASSLAGTGEGETQYF. For the CDR3, the DNA is TGTGCCAGCAGTTTAGCCGGGACCGGGGAGGGGGAGACCCAGTACTTC.

Ten or more counts support this clonotype. The chain has TRBV7-8 and TRBJ2-7; D tentatively fits TRBD1 or TRBD2 (5 bases each). Trimming removed 5 bases from V and 2 bases from J, with 13 bases in between. This CDR3 spans 14 amino acids. Germline CDR1 SGHVS, CDR2 FQNEAQ. CDR3 sequence reads: CASSDRRETYEQYF. The CDR3 bases are TGTGCCAGCAGCGACAGACGGGAAACCTACGAGCAGTACTTC.

In this sample, this clonotype turned up many times. The CDR3 sequence: CAISESTREGARNTIYF. DNA of the CDR3: TGTGCCATCAGTGAGTCGACTCGGGAGGGGGCGAGAAACACCATATATTTT. This sequence joins TRBV10-3 and TRBJ1-3; 7 nucleotides agree with TRBD1. The trim removed 0 bases at V and 5 bases at J, leaving 10 bases unmatched. There are 17 residues in the CDR3. Looked up from germline, CDR1 is ENHRY and CDR2 is SYGVKD.

This clonotype was observed once. The chain links TRBV6-5 to TRBJ1-2, with a weak D call TRBD1 (6 bases). V was cut by 0 bases and J by 4 bases, with 18 bases left in between. The CDR3 covers 17 residues. Germline CDR1 and CDR2: MNHEY and SVGAGI. CDR3 DNA sequence: TGTGCCAGCAGTTACTCGGTCCTAGGACAGCGAGCCTATGGCTACACCTTC. It encodes CASSYSVLGQRAYGYTF.